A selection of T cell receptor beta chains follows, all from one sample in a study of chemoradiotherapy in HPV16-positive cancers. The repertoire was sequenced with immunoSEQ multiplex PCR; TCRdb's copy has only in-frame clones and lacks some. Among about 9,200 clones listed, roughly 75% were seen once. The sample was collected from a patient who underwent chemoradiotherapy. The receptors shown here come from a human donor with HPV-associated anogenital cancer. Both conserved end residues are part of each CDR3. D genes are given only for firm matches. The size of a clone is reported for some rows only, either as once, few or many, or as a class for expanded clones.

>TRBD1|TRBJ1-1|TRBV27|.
TGTGCCAGCAGCCACGACAGGGGAAGGAACACTGAAGCTTTCTTT
CASSHDRGRNTEAFF
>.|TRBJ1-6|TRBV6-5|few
TGTGCCAGCAGAAACAGGCTTACCTATAATTCACCCCTCCACTTT
CASRNRLTYNSPLHF
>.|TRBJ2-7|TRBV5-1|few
TGCGCCAGCAGCTTACGACAGGAGCCACACTACGAGCAGTACTTC
CASSLRQEPHYEQYF
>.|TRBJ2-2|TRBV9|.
TGTGCCAGCACGAACAGGGTATCATCCGGGGAGCTGTTTTTT
CASTNRVSSGELFF
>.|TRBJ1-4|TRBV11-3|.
TGTGCCAGCAGAAGATCACAGAAACTGTTTTTT
CASRRSQKLFF
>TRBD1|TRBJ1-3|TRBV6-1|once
TGTGCCAGCAGTGAGGACAGGGTCCGAAACACCATATATTTT
CASSEDRVRNTIYF
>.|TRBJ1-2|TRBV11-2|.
TGTGCCAGCAGCTTAGATAGCGGGGGCTGGGGCTACACCTTC
CASSLDSGGWGYTF
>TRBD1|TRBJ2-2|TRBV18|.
TGTGCCAGCTCACCACGACAGGGTTTGGCCGGGGAGCTGTTTTTT
CASSPRQGLAGELFF
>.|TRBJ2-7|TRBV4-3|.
TGCGCCAGCAGCCAAGGGGTAGGCCCGGGCGAGCAGTACTTC
CASSQGVGPGEQYF
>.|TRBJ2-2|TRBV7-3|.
TGTGCCAGCAGCTTCACTTGGGGGACCGGGGAGCTGTTTTTT
CASSFTWGTGELFF
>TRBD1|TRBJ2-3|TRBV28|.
TGTGCCAGCTCAGACAGGGTGGAAGATACGCAGTATTTT
CASSDRVEDTQYF
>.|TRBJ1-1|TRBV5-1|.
TGCGCCAGCAGCTTGTTTATGGGGGGGAACACTGAAGCTTTCTTT
CASSLFMGGNTEAFF